This is a list of T cell receptor beta chains from one sample in a study of T cells in Graves' hyperthyroidism and ophthalmopathy. TCRdb itself ran the multiplex PCR reads through MiXCR, one entry per CDR3 protein. The table has about 500,000 distinct CDR3 sequences, approximately 16% seen once. Sequenced material: blood. All receptors derive from a woman aged 25 to 39 with Graves' ophthalmopathy. Each CDR3 is given with its conserved first and last residue. Fields, in order: clone size, J gene, V gene, D gene, CDR3 DNA, CDR3 protein. The D gene is left open where the match is weak. Clone size is given for some rows only: seen once, a few or many times, or a class if the clone is expanded.

clone_size: few
j_call: TRBJ2-1
v_call: TRBV29-1
d_call: NA
cdr3_nt: TGCAGCGTTTCCCCCAGACTTCACAATGAGCAGTTCTTC
cdr3_aa: CSVSPRLHNEQFF

clone_size: many
j_call: TRBJ1-2
v_call: TRBV6-1
d_call: NA
cdr3_nt: TGTGCCAGCAAACCAATGGGGGAAGGAGGCTACACCTTC
cdr3_aa: CASKPMGEGGYTF

clone_size: many
j_call: TRBJ2-3
v_call: TRBV4-2
d_call: TRBD2
cdr3_nt: TGTGCCAGCAGCCAAGTGGTGGGACTAGCGGGAGTTAAAGATACGCAGTATTTT
cdr3_aa: CASSQVVGLAGVKDTQYF

clone_size: many
j_call: TRBJ2-1
v_call: TRBV6-1
d_call: TRBD1
cdr3_nt: TGTGCCAGCAGGCCGGGGACAGGGGTTAGGCATGAGCAGTTCTTC
cdr3_aa: CASRPGTGVRHEQFF

clone_size: NA
j_call: TRBJ2-2
v_call: TRBV3-1
d_call: NA
cdr3_nt: TGTGCCAGCAGCCTCAGGGTGGTCGGGGAGCTGTTTTTT
cdr3_aa: CASSLRVVGELFF

clone_size: many
j_call: TRBJ1-1
v_call: TRBV7-3
d_call: NA
cdr3_nt: TGTGCCAGCAGCCCCAGTGGGAGGGAAGGGACTGAAGCTTTCTTT
cdr3_aa: CASSPSGREGTEAFF

clone_size: many
j_call: TRBJ2-2
v_call: TRBV3-1
d_call: TRBD2
cdr3_nt: TGTGCCAGCAGCCCGCCGGGACTAGCAGCCGGGGAGCTGTTTTTT
cdr3_aa: CASSPPGLAAGELFF

clone_size: NA
j_call: TRBJ1-2
v_call: TRBV10-2
d_call: TRBD1
cdr3_nt: TGCGCCAGCAGGGACAGGGACTATGGCTACACCTTC
cdr3_aa: CASRDRDYGYTF

clone_size: many
j_call: TRBJ1-5
v_call: TRBV28
d_call: NA
cdr3_nt: TGTGCCAGCAGTCGTAGGGGGGAACCCCAGCATTTT
cdr3_aa: CASSRRGEPQHF

clone_size: few
j_call: TRBJ1-5
v_call: TRBV4-2
d_call: NA
cdr3_nt: TGTGCCAGCAGCCCTGACAGCATGAATCAGCCCCAGCATTTT
cdr3_aa: CASSPDSMNQPQHF

clone_size: few
j_call: TRBJ2-2
v_call: TRBV28
d_call: TRBD2
cdr3_nt: TGTGCCAGCAGTTTCCCGCTAGCGGGAGCCGGGGAGCTGTTTTTT
cdr3_aa: CASSFPLAGAGELFF

clone_size: few
j_call: TRBJ1-1
v_call: TRBV4-2
d_call: NA
cdr3_nt: TGTGCCAGCAGCCGCACAAGGACGGGCGATGAAGCTTTCTTT
cdr3_aa: CASSRTRTGDEAFF

clone_size: many
j_call: TRBJ2-1
v_call: TRBV28
d_call: NA
cdr3_nt: TGTGCCAGCACCCTGGGGTGGAGCGGAAACTACAATGAGCAGTTCTTC
cdr3_aa: CASTLGWSGNYNEQFF

clone_size: many
j_call: TRBJ2-2
v_call: TRBV7-8
d_call: NA
cdr3_nt: TGTGCCAGCAGCCCCTTGTCGGAGGGGAACACCGGGGAGCTGTTTTTT
cdr3_aa: CASSPLSEGNTGELFF

clone_size: many
j_call: TRBJ1-1
v_call: TRBV30
d_call: NA
cdr3_nt: TGTGCCTGGTCTCAGGGAGGGTTGCTGAATGAAGCTTTCTTT
cdr3_aa: CAWSQGGLLNEAFF

clone_size: many
j_call: TRBJ2-3
v_call: TRBV11-2
d_call: NA
cdr3_nt: TGTGCCAGCAGCTTAGATCAATGGGAGTCAGATACGCAGTATTTT
cdr3_aa: CASSLDQWESDTQYF

clone_size: hyperexpanded
j_call: TRBJ2-3
v_call: TRBV20-1
d_call: NA
cdr3_nt: TGCAGCGGCTACTACACAGATACGCAGTATTTT
cdr3_aa: CSGYYTDTQYF

clone_size: few
j_call: TRBJ2-1
v_call: TRBV10-3
d_call: NA
cdr3_nt: TGTGCCATCAGTGCGCCCCGGGGCAGAGACTCCTACAATGAGCAGTTCTTC
cdr3_aa: CAISAPRGRDSYNEQFF

clone_size: NA
j_call: TRBJ1-2
v_call: TRBV29-1
d_call: TRBD1
cdr3_nt: TGCAGCGTTGACTTACAGGGGCTCGACTATGGCTGCACCTTC
cdr3_aa: CSVDLQGLDYGCTF

clone_size: NA
j_call: TRBJ1-3
v_call: TRBV5-5
d_call: NA
cdr3_nt: TGTGCCAGCAGCTCCTGGGGGGACTCTGGAAACACCATATATTTT
cdr3_aa: CASSSWGDSGNTIYF

clone_size: many
j_call: TRBJ1-1
v_call: TRBV28
d_call: NA
cdr3_nt: TGTGCCAGCAGTGCGTACAGGTCCGCCCCCACTGAAGCTTTCTTT
cdr3_aa: CASSAYRSAPTEAFF

clone_size: many
j_call: TRBJ2-4
v_call: TRBV3-1
d_call: NA
cdr3_nt: TGTGCCAGCAGCCAAAAATTGGCAGACATTCAGTACTTC
cdr3_aa: CASSQKLADIQYF

clone_size: NA
j_call: TRBJ2-3
v_call: TRBV15
d_call: NA
cdr3_nt: TGTGCCACCAGCAGAACTTCGGAGCTATTCACAGATACGCAGTATTTT
cdr3_aa: CATSRTSELFTDTQYF

clone_size: few
j_call: TRBJ2-1
v_call: TRBV7-7
d_call: TRBD2
cdr3_nt: TGTGCCAGCAGCCCCCTTCTAGCGGCTAAGCAGTTCTTC
cdr3_aa: CASSPLLAAKQFF

clone_size: many
j_call: TRBJ1-1
v_call: TRBV29-1
d_call: NA
cdr3_nt: TGCAGCGTTGAGGCAGCTCTAAACACTGAAGCTTTCTTT
cdr3_aa: CSVEAALNTEAFF

clone_size: NA
j_call: TRBJ2-1
v_call: TRBV2
d_call: TRBD2
cdr3_nt: TGTGCCAGCACGGGACTAGCGGGAGAGCAGGCGGGCTCTGGTGATGAGCAGTTCTTC
cdr3_aa: CASTGLAGEQAGSGDEQFF

clone_size: many
j_call: TRBJ2-3
v_call: TRBV4-1
d_call: TRBD2
cdr3_nt: TGCGCCAGCAGCCGACTAGCGGGCTACACAGATACGCAGTATTTT
cdr3_aa: CASSRLAGYTDTQYF

clone_size: many
j_call: TRBJ2-5
v_call: TRBV20-1
d_call: NA
cdr3_nt: TGCAGTGCTAGCCCGCCGACACCGGCGGCGGCCCAGTACTTC
cdr3_aa: CSASPPTPAAAQYF

clone_size: many
j_call: TRBJ1-1
v_call: TRBV2
d_call: TRBD1
cdr3_nt: TGTGCCAGCGTAGACAGGGGGCGCAGGACTGAAGCTTTCTTT
cdr3_aa: CASVDRGRRTEAFF

clone_size: NA
j_call: TRBJ1-5
v_call: TRBV9
d_call: NA
cdr3_nt: TGTGCCAGCAGCGTAGCTGATAGCAATCAGCCCCAGCATTTT
cdr3_aa: CASSVADSNQPQHF

clone_size: NA
j_call: TRBJ1-3
v_call: TRBV13
d_call: NA
cdr3_nt: TGTGGCAGCGGTCAACGGGTAGGAAACACCATATATTTT
cdr3_aa: CGSGQRVGNTIYF

clone_size: NA
j_call: TRBJ2-5
v_call: TRBV3-1
d_call: TRBD2
cdr3_nt: TGTGCCAGCAGCCAAGGCGCTAGCGGACAAGAGACCCAGTACTTC
cdr3_aa: CASSQGASGQETQYF

clone_size: many
j_call: TRBJ1-5
v_call: TRBV7-9
d_call: TRBD1
cdr3_nt: TGTGCCAGCAGCTTAGCGGGACAGCGTTATCAGCCCCAGCATTTT
cdr3_aa: CASSLAGQRYQPQHF

clone_size: NA
j_call: TRBJ2-2
v_call: TRBV12-3/TRBV12-4
d_call: NA
cdr3_nt: TGTGCCGGCAGTTGGTCTAACACCGGGGAGCTGTTTTTT
cdr3_aa: CAGSWSNTGELFF

clone_size: NA
j_call: TRBJ1-3
v_call: TRBV11-1
d_call: TRBD1
cdr3_nt: TGTGCCAGCAGCCAAGATACTGGGACAGGGTTGACCGGAAACACCATATATTTT
cdr3_aa: CASSQDTGTGLTGNTIYF

clone_size: many
j_call: TRBJ1-1
v_call: TRBV10-3
d_call: NA
cdr3_nt: TGTGCCATCAGTGACGAGACTGATAGAGAAGCTTTCTTT
cdr3_aa: CAISDETDREAFF

clone_size: many
j_call: TRBJ1-2
v_call: TRBV12-3/TRBV12-4
d_call: NA
cdr3_nt: TGTGCCAGCAGATCGACTTCCGACGCTGATTTTTACACCTTC
cdr3_aa: CASRSTSDADFYTF

clone_size: NA
j_call: TRBJ2-3
v_call: TRBV4-3
d_call: TRBD2
cdr3_nt: TGCGCCAGCAGCACAGGCGGGAGTAGGGATACGCAGTATTTT
cdr3_aa: CASSTGGSRDTQYF

clone_size: many
j_call: TRBJ1-1
v_call: TRBV6-2/TRBV6-3
d_call: NA
cdr3_nt: TGTGCCAGCAGGCACATCATGGGAGAAGCTTTCTTT
cdr3_aa: CASRHIMGEAFF

clone_size: NA
j_call: TRBJ2-7
v_call: TRBV28
d_call: NA
cdr3_nt: TGTGCCAGCAGTTCCCGACAGGGGGCTAGCGGGAGGTGGGAGCAGTACTTC
cdr3_aa: CASSSRQGASGRWEQYF

clone_size: many
j_call: TRBJ2-1
v_call: TRBV3-1
d_call: NA
cdr3_nt: TGTGCCAGCAGCCAAGATCAGGGTGAGCAGTTCTTC
cdr3_aa: CASSQDQGEQFF

clone_size: many
j_call: TRBJ2-7
v_call: TRBV7-2
d_call: NA
cdr3_nt: TGTGCCAGCAGCTTGATGTCCTACGAGCAGTACTTC
cdr3_aa: CASSLMSYEQYF

clone_size: few
j_call: TRBJ1-3
v_call: TRBV11-2
d_call: NA
cdr3_nt: TGTGCCAGCAGCTTAGCTGTCCGGGCCTCTGGAAACACCATATATTTT
cdr3_aa: CASSLAVRASGNTIYF

clone_size: NA
j_call: TRBJ2-5
v_call: TRBV28
d_call: NA
cdr3_nt: TGTGCCAGCAGTTTAGCGGTGTACCAAGAGACCCAGTACTTC
cdr3_aa: CASSLAVYQETQYF

clone_size: NA
j_call: TRBJ2-2
v_call: TRBV12-3/TRBV12-4
d_call: TRBD2
cdr3_nt: TGTGCCAGCAGAAGACTAGCGGGAGTCACCGGGGAGCTGTTTTTT
cdr3_aa: CASRRLAGVTGELFF

clone_size: many
j_call: TRBJ2-7
v_call: TRBV12-3/TRBV12-4
d_call: NA
cdr3_nt: TGTGCCAGCAGTAAAGGTTGGGGTAGCTACGAGCAGTACTTC
cdr3_aa: CASSKGWGSYEQYF

clone_size: many
j_call: TRBJ1-1
v_call: TRBV20-1
d_call: NA
cdr3_nt: TGCAGTGCTAGCCGAGGGGCGAACACTGAAGCTTTCTTT
cdr3_aa: CSASRGANTEAFF

clone_size: many
j_call: TRBJ1-5
v_call: TRBV30
d_call: NA
cdr3_nt: TGTGCCTATTCGGACGGACCTAGCAATCAGCCCCAGCATTTT
cdr3_aa: CAYSDGPSNQPQHF